This T cell receptor beta chain is drawn from a study of metastatic and nonmetastatic thyroid tumors. Study in general: Repertoire comparison spanned blood and tumor or nodule tissue of malignant and benign thyroid patients.

There are 15 residues in the CDR3. From germline, CDR1 is MNHNS and CDR2 SASEGT. V lost 4 bases and J lost 5; bases outside the gene matches: 9. Whole-study results and caveats: In blood and tumor, TCR beta diversity was reportedly significantly higher in malignant thyroid tumors than in benign nodules.

This clone qualifies as medium-sized. No antigen is known for it. Original data processing: Clinicopathological groups of papillary thyroid cancer showed CDR3 differences that were used to build a distant-metastasis classifier. TCRdb called clones again from the PCR reads with MiXCR. TCRdb, not the authors, supplied the V and J calls. The sample has 9,000 to 9,500 clones; around 30% are singletons. No treatment had been given to any patient before thyroid surgery. V usage is TRBV6-1 and J usage is TRBJ2-7; 9 bases fit TRBD1. Input material: tumor tissue. This receptor was identified in a female donor with papillary thyroid cancer or a benign thyroid nodule (not recorded which). Some clones in this sample may be carry-over from other donors' samples. In nucleotides, the CDR3 is TGTGCCAGCAGTGGCGAGGGGACAGGGATCAACGAGCAGTACTTC. It is translated as CASSGEGTGINEQYF.